Each of the 5 T cell receptor beta chains below was sequenced from the same sample in a study of memory CD4+ T cells and cytomegalovirus serostatus. Generated by immunoSEQ multiplex PCR, the TCRdb table keeps only in-frame clones and is missing some. The top ten hold about 0.86% of the sample, which has tens of thousands of clones, around 79% seen once. The sort gate was single viable CD3+CD4+CD8-CD45RO+ cells for memory CD4+ T cells. The sequencing sample was made of memory CD4+ T cells from blood. The source is an adult in good health and CMV-seronegative.

This chain uses TRBV28 with TRBJ2-7; no reliable D call. The germline V gene has CDR1 MDHEN and CDR2 SYDVKM. Between the trimmed V and J ends, which lost 3 bases and 2 bases, there was a span of 5 bases. This CDR3 region has 12 residues. CDR3 sequence: CASSFPAYEQYF. The CDR3 nucleotides read TGTGCCAGCAGTTTCCCGGCCTACGAGCAGTACTTC.

In its sample, this clone was seen a few times. The chain has TRBV5-4 and TRBJ2-3; TRBD2 matches at 9 bases. The germline CDR1 and CDR2 sequences are SGHNT and YYREEE (reference sequence). Trimming removed 2 bases from V and 6 bases from J; junction bases left unmatched: 4. The length of the CDR3 is 14 residues. The CDR3 loop is CASSLSGGKDTQYF. In DNA form, the CDR3 reads TGTGCCAGCAGCTTAAGCGGGGGGAAGGATACGCAGTATTTT.

V and J are TRBV2 and TRBJ2-5; D is unclear. Trimming removed 5 bases from V and 5 bases from J, with 6 bases in between. Per the germline V gene, CDR1 is SNHLY and CDR2 is FYNNEI. This CDR3 spans 11 amino acids. The CDR3 DNA sequence: TGTGCCAGCAGTCCGTTGGAGACCCAGTACTTC. Translated, it gives CASSPLETQYF.

A note on this clone: A junction boundary mismatches the germline segment, possibly from a read error. Other DNA sequences from this sample encode an identical CDR3 as well. This chain joins TRBV2 and TRBJ2-7; tentatively, D is TRBD1 (5 bases). Per germline, CDR1 SNHLY and CDR2 FYNNEI. The CDR3 runs 12 residues. The DNA of the CDR3 is TGCGCCAGCAGGGAAGGGACCTACGAGCAGTACTTC. The encoded protein is CASREGTYEQYF.

The chain links TRBV10-3 to TRBJ1-2, with TRBD1 identical over 8 bases. CDR3 length equals 14 residues. Per the germline V gene, CDR1 is ENHRY and CDR2 is SYGVKD. V lost 9 bases, J lost 2 bases, and 8 bases stayed unmatched. The CDR3: CAITGTGTNYGYTF. In DNA form, the CDR3 reads TGTGCCATAACCGGGACAGGAACAAACTATGGCTACACCTTC.